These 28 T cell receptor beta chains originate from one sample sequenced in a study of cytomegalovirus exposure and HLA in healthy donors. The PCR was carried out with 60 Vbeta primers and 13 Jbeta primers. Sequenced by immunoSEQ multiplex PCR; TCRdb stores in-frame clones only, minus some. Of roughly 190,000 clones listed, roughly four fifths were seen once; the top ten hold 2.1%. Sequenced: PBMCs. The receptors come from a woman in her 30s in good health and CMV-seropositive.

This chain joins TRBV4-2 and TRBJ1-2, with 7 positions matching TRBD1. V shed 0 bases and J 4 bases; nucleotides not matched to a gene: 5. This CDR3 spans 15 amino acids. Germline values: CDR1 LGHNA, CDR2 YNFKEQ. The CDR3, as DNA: TGTGCCAGCAGCCAAGAGGGGACAGAGATCTATGGCTACACCTTC. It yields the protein CASSQEGTEIYGYTF.

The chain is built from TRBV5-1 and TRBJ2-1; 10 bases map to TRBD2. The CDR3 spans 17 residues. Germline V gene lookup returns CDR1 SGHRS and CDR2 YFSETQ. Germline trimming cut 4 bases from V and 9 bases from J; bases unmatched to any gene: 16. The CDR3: CASSVQAGGGVRGEQFF. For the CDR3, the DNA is TGCGCCAGCAGCGTCCAAGCGGGAGGGGGGGTGCGTGGTGAGCAGTTCTTC. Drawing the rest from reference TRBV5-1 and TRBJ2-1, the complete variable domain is KAGVTQTPRYLIKTRGQQVTLSCSPISGHRSVSWYQQTPGQGLQFLFEYFSETQRNKGNFPGRFSGRQFSNSRSEMNVSTLELGDSALYLCASSVQAGGGVRGEQFFGPGTRLTVL.

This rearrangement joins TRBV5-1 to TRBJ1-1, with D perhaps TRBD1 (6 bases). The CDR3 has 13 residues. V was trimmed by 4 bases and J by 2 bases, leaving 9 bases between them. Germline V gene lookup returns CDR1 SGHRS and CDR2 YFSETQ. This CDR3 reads CASSGQFNTEAFF. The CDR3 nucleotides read TGCGCCAGCAGCGGACAGTTCAACACTGAAGCTTTCTTT.

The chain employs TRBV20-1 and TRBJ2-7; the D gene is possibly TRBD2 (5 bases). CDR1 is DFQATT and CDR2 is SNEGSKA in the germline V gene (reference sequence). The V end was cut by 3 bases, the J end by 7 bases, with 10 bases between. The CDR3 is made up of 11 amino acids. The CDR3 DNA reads TGCAGTGCTAGGGAGTCGGGAGAGCAGTACTTC. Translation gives CSARESGEQYF.

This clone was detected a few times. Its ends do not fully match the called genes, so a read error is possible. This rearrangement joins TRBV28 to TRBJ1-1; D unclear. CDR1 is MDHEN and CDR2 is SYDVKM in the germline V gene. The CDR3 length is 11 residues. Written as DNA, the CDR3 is TGTGCCAGCAGTCATGAGCCCGCGCCGATCTTT. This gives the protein CASSHEPAPIF.

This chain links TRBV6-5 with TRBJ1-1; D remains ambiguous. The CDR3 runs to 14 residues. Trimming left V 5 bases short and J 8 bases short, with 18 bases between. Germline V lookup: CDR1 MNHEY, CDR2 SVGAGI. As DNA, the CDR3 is TGTGCCAGCAGTGAAAGAGAGATACGAGGGGAAGCTTTCTTT. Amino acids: CASSEREIRGEAFF.

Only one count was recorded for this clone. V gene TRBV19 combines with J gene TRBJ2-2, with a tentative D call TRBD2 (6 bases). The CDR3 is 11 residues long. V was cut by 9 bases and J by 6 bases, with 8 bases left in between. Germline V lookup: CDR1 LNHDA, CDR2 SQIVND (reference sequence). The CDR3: CASRRAGELFF. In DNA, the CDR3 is TGTGCCAGCCGGAGGGCCGGGGAGCTGTTTTTT.

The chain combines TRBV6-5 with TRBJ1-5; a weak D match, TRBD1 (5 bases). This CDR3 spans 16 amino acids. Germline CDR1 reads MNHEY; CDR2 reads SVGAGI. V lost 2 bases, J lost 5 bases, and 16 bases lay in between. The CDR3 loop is CASSYIPPGGDQPQHF. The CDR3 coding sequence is TGTGCCAGCAGTTACATCCCTCCAGGAGGGGATCAGCCCCAGCATTTT.

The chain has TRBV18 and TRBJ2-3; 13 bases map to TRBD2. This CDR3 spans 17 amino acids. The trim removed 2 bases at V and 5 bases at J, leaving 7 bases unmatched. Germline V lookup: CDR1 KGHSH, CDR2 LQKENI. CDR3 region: CASSPSGTSGMGDTQYF. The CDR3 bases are TGTGCCAGCTCACCATCCGGGACTAGCGGGATGGGAGATACGCAGTATTTT.

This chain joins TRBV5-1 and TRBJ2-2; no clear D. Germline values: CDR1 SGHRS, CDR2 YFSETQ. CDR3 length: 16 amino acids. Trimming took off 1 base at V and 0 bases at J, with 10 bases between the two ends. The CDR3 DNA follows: TGCGCCAGCAGCTTGCTCGCGGAACCGAACACCGGGGAGCTGTTTTTT. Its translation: CASSLLAEPNTGELFF.

The CDR3 sequence is CASSWVRDRAYEQYF. The CDR3 bases are TGTGCCAGCAGTTGGGTACGGGACAGGGCCTACGAGCAGTACTTC. This chain links TRBV27 with TRBJ2-7; 9 bases map to TRBD1. The V and J ends lost 4 bases and 2 bases, in that order; junction bases with no gene match: 6. CDR3 length: 15 amino acids. The germline V gene has CDR1 MNHEY and CDR2 SMNVEV (reference sequence).

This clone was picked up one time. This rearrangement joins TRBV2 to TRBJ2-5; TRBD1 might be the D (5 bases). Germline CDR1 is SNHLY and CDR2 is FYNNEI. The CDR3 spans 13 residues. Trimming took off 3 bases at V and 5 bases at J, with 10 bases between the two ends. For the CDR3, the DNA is TGTGCCAGCAGTGATTTAGCAGGGGAGACCCAGTACTTC. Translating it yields CASSDLAGETQYF.

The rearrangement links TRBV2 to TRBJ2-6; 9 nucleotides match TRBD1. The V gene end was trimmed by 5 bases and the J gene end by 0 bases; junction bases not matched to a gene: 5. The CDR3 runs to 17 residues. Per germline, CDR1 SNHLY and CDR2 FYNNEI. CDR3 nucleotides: TGTGCCAGCAGTCCCGGGACAGGGTTCTCTGGGGCCAACGTCCTGACTTTC. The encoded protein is CASSPGTGFSGANVLTF.

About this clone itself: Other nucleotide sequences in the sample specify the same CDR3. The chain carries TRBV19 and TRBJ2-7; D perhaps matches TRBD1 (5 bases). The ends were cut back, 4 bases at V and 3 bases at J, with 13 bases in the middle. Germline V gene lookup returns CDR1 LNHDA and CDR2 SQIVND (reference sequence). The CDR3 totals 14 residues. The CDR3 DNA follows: TGTGCCAGTAGTACCGGCCAGGGTGGCTACGAGCAGTACTTC. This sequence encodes CASSTGQGGYEQYF.

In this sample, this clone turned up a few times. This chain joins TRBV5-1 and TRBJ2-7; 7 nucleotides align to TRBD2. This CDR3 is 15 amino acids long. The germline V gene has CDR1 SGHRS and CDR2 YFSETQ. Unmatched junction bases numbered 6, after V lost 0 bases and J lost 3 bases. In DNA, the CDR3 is TGCGCCAGCAGCTTGGCGGGAGGTCTTTTCTACGAGCAGTACTTC. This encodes CASSLAGGLFYEQYF.

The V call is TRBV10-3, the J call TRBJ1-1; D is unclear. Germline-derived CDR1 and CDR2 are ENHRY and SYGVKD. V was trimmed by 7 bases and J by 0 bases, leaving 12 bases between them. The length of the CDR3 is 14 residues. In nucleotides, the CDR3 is TGTGCCATCACTTTGGACGGGATGAACACTGAAGCTTTCTTT. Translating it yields CAITLDGMNTEAFF.

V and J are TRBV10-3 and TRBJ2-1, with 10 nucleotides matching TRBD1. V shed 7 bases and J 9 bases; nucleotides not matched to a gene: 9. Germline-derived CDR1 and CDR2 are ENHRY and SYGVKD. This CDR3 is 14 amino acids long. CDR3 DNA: TGTGCCATCAACAGACAGGGGGCTTTGGGTGAGCAGTTCTTC. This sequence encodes CAINRQGALGEQFF.

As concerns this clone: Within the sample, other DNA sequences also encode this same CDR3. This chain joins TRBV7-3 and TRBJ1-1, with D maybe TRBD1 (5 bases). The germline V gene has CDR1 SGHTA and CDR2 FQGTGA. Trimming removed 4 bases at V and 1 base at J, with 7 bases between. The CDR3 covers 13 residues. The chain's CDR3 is CASSSQENTEAFF. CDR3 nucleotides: TGTGCCAGCAGCTCACAGGAGAACACTGAAGCTTTCTTT.

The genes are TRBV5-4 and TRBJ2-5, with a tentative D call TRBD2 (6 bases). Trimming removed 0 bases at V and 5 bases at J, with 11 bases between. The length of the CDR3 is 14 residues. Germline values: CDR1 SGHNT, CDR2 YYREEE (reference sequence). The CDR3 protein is CASSLVSGRETQYF. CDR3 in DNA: TGTGCCAGCAGCTTGGTTAGCGGTCGGGAGACCCAGTACTTC. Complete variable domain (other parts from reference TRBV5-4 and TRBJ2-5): ETGVTQSPTHLIKTRGQQVTLRCSSQSGHNTVSWYQQALGQGPQFIFQYYREEENGRGNFPPRFSGLQFPNYSSELNVNALELDDSALYLCASSLVSGRETQYFGPGTRLLVL.

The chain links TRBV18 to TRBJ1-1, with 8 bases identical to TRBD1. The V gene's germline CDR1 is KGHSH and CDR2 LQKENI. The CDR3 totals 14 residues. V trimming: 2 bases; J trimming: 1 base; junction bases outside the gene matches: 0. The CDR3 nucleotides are TGTGCCAGCTCACCAGGGACAGGGAACACTGAAGCTTTCTTT. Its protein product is CASSPGTGNTEAFF.

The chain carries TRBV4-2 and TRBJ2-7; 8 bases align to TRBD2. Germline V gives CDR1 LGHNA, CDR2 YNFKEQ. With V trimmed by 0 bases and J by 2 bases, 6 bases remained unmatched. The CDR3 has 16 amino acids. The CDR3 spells CASSQDLTSGTYEQYF. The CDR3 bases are TGTGCCAGCAGCCAAGATTTAACTAGCGGAACCTACGAGCAGTACTTC.

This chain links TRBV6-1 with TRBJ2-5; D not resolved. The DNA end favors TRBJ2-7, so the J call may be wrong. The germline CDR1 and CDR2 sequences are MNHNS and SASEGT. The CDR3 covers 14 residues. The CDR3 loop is CASSKTYGDYEQYF. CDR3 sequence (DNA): TGTGCCAGCAGTAAGACATACGGCGACTACGAGCAGTACTTC.

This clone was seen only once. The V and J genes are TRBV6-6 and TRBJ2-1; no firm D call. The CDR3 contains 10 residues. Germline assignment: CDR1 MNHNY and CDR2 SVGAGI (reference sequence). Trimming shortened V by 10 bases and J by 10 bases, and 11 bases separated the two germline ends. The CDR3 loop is CAIKAREQFF. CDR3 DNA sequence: TGTGCCATCAAGGCCAGGGAGCAGTTCTTC.

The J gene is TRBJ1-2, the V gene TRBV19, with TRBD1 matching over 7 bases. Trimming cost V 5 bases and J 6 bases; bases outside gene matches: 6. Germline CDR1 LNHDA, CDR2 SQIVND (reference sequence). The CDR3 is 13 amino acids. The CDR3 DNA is TGTGCCAGTAGTGGACCAGGGGGTCATGGCTACACCTTC. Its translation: CASSGPGGHGYTF.

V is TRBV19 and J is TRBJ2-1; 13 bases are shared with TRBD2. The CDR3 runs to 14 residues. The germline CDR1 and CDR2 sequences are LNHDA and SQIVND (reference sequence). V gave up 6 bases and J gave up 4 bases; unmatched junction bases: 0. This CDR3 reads CASRGLAGYNEQFF. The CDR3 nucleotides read TGTGCCAGTAGGGGACTAGCGGGGTACAATGAGCAGTTCTTC.

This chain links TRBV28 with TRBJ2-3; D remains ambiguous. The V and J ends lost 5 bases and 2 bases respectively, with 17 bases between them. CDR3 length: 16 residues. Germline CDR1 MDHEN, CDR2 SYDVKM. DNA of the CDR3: TGTGCCAGCAGTAAATCTCGGGTATCTTACACAGATACGCAGTATTTT. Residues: CASSKSRVSYTDTQYF.

CDR3 in amino acids: CASSWGQVNTEAFF. Here the CDR3 DNA reads TGTGCCAGCAGCTGGGGACAGGTGAACACTGAAGCTTTCTTT. The chain carries TRBV5-8 and TRBJ1-1; 8 bases agree with TRBD1. The CDR3 has 14 amino acids. Germline values: CDR1 SGHTS, CDR2 YDEGEE. The V gene end was trimmed by 3 bases and the J gene end by 0 bases; junction bases not matched to a gene: 1. The full variable domain, rest sourced from reference TRBV5-8 and TRBJ1-1, is EAGVTQSPTHLIKTRGQQATLRCSPISGHTSVYWYQQALGLGLQFLLWYDEGEERNRGNFPPRFSGRQFPNYSSELNVNALELEDSALYLCASSWGQVNTEAFFGQGTRLTVV.

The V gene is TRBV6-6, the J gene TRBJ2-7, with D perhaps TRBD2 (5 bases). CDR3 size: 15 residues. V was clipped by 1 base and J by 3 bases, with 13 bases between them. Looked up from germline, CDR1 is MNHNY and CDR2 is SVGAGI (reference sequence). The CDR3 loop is CASSYFGLRGYEQYF. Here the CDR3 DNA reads TGTGCCAGCAGTTACTTCGGACTTAGAGGCTACGAGCAGTACTTC.